These 3 T cell receptor beta chains share one sample of origin, sequenced in a study of T cells in Graves' hyperthyroidism and ophthalmopathy. Amplification yielded TCR beta CDR3 regions, with RNA transcripts as the source. When the TCR CDR3 underwent first-round RT-PCR, the HTBI primer set was used. Via MiXCR, TCRdb re-called the multiplex PCR reads, giving one row per CDR3 protein. The data show nearly 600,000 distinct CDR3 sequences, approximately 15% seen once. The sequencing input was blood. Receptor source: a woman aged 25 to 39 with Graves' hyperthyroidism that later progressed to Graves' ophthalmopathy.

The table lists this clonotype with a few counts. The rearrangement uses TRBV11-3 and TRBJ2-2; 8 nucleotides match TRBD2. This CDR3 is 17 amino acids long. Trimming cost V 8 bases and J 0 bases; bases outside gene matches: 11. Germline V gene data show CDR1 as SGHNT and CDR2 as YENEEA. This CDR3 is CASGPRNSGANTGELFF. CDR3 DNA: TGTGCCAGCGGCCCCCGGAATAGCGGGGCGAACACCGGGGAGCTGTTTTTT.

This clonotype was found many times. This rearrangement joins TRBV2 to TRBJ1-3, with TRBD1 as a possible D gene (6 bases). In germline, CDR1 is SNHLY, CDR2 FYNNEI. The CDR3 spans 18 residues. V gave up 4 bases and J gave up 2 bases, with 21 bases separating them. CDR3 region: CASSGGTVQGRAGNTIYF. CDR3 DNA: TGTGCCAGCAGTGGCGGAACGGTTCAGGGGAGGGCTGGAAACACCATATATTTT.

This clonotype was seen a few times. This chain joins TRBV5-1 and TRBJ1-2, with D tentatively TRBD1 (5 bases). CDR1 is SGHRS, CDR2 YFSETQ, per germline. This CDR3 has 16 residues. V was trimmed by 2 bases and J by 6 bases, leaving 20 bases between them. CDR3 sequence: CASSFLDGRVGNGYTF. Written as DNA, the CDR3 is TGCGCCAGCAGCTTCCTGGATGGCAGGGTTGGAAATGGCTACACCTTC.